The 29 T cell receptor beta chains below all came from one sample that was sequenced in a study of spatial heterogeneity in lung cancer. Time point described: sample taken at primary tumor resection. Extraction of whole RNA from tumor, nontumor lung or frozen PBMC preceded unsorted sequencing. TCRdb re-derived calls from the 5' RACE reads in MiXCR, one entry per CDR3 protein. Among some 13,000 distinct CDR3 sequences listed, 3% to 5% were seen once. Sequences were derived from PBMCs, sampled at surgery. The origin of the receptors is a male donor with early-stage non-small cell lung cancer.

There are many counts of this clonotype. The size of this beta chain means little, since it is a stray read in a library made for alpha chains. The chain recombines TRBV6-6 with TRBJ2-7; D not resolved. V lost 2 bases and J 7 bases, leaving 15 bases between the germline ends. This CDR3 is 14 amino acids long. CDR1 and CDR2 from the germline V gene are MNHNY and SVGAGI (reference sequence). The CDR3 DNA reads TGTGCCAGCAGTTACGGCTCGCCGATATGGGAGCAGTACTTC. Protein: CASSYGSPIWEQYF.

About this clonotype itself: This beta chain was picked up by a library intended for alpha chains and is off target, so its count carries little meaning. The chain has TRBV11-2 and TRBJ2-5; D perhaps matches TRBD2 (5 bases). Deletions cut 1 base from V and 2 bases from J, with 14 bases between. Germline loops: CDR1 SGHAT, CDR2 FQNNGV. The CDR3 consists of 16 residues. CDR3 region: CASSLGGRGAQETQYF. The CDR3 DNA reads as TGTGCCAGCAGCTTAGGGGGTCGGGGAGCACAAGAGACCCAGTACTTC.

The table lists this clonotype with many counts. Since the library was made to target alpha chains, this beta chain is a stray read and its abundance is not meaningful. The CDR3 DNA follows: TGTGCCAGCAGTTTACCTAACCGGGGTGTGTGGGGGTCAAAAAACATTCAGTACTTC. It is translated as CASSLPNRGVWGSKNIQYF. The chain recombines TRBV12-3 or TRBV12-4 with TRBJ2-4; D is possibly TRBD1 or TRBD2 (5 bases each). This CDR3 has 19 residues. V lost 2 bases and J 4 bases, leaving 24 bases between the germline ends.

This clonotype was seen many times. In a library made to pick up alpha chains, this beta chain is a stray read with a size that means little. V usage is TRBV6-1 and J usage is TRBJ2-5; TRBD2 matches at 11 bases. CDR3 length: 16 amino acids. J lost 1 base, V lost 5 bases, and 6 bases had no gene match. Germline-derived CDR1 and CDR2 are MNHNS and SASEGT. CDR3 nucleotide sequence: TGTGCCAGCAGTTCTGGACTAGCGGGCCGCCAAGAGACCCAGTACTTC. Its translation: CASSSGLAGRQETQYF.

At least ten counts were recorded for this clonotype. A library made for alpha chains picked up this beta chain off target, so its size means little. The rearrangement links TRBV7-9 to TRBJ1-1, with 8 nucleotides matching TRBD1. The V segment lost 5 bases and the J segment 7 bases; nucleotides outside the gene matches: 3. Germline V gene data show CDR1 as SEHNR and CDR2 as FQNEAQ (reference sequence). This CDR3 region has 12 residues. The CDR3: CASSNRGSEAFF. CDR3 DNA: TGTGCCAGCAGCAACAGGGGGAGTGAAGCTTTCTTT.

This clonotype came up many times. With the library built for alpha chains, this beta chain is off target and its frequency is not meaningful. This chain joins TRBV25-1 and TRBJ2-5; 7 nucleotides agree with TRBD1. Looked up from germline, CDR1 is MGHDK and CDR2 is SYGVNS. The CDR3 is made up of 14 amino acids. With V trimmed by 3 bases and J by 7 bases, 8 bases remained unmatched. The CDR3 protein is CASSEDRPQGTQYF. CDR3 bases: TGTGCCAGCAGTGAGGACAGGCCTCAGGGGACCCAGTACTTC.

Note on this clonotype: With the library built for alpha chains, this beta chain is off target and its frequency is not meaningful. The chain couples TRBV5-1 to TRBJ2-6; tentatively, D is TRBD2 (5 bases). The CDR3 loop spans 15 amino acids. The V end lost 0 bases, the J end lost 4 bases, and 8 bases lay between the germline ends. Looked up from germline, CDR1 is SGHRS and CDR2 is YFSETQ. As DNA, the CDR3 is TGCGCCAGCAGCTTGGCCGAGGGAGGGGCCAACGTCCTGACTTTC. Encoded protein: CASSLAEGGANVLTF.

At least ten counts were recorded for this clonotype. This beta chain is an off-target read within a library intended for alpha chains, so its frequency means little. The chain links TRBV6-6 to TRBJ1-5, with D hard to call. Trimming took 2 bases from V and 1 from J, leaving 6 bases between them. The CDR3 is 14 amino acids. CDR1 and CDR2 (germline): MNHNY, SVGAGI (reference sequence). CDR3: CASSYEASNQPQHF. The CDR3 nucleotides are TGTGCCAGCAGTTACGAGGCCAGCAATCAGCCCCAGCATTTT.

This clonotype came up many times. A library prepared for alpha chains yielded this beta chain as an off-target read; its size is of little meaning. This chain uses TRBV6-6 with TRBJ2-6; D gene ambiguous. V was trimmed by 6 bases and J by 4 bases, leaving 7 bases between them. CDR3 size: 13 residues. CDR1 and CDR2 (germline): MNHNY, SVGAGI (reference sequence). The CDR3 loop is CASRGEGANVLTF. In nucleotides, the CDR3 is TGTGCCAGCAGAGGCGAGGGGGCCAACGTCCTGACTTTC.

The sample holds many counts of this clonotype. A library made for alpha chains picked up this beta chain off target, so its size means little. This chain connects TRBV10-2 to TRBJ2-7; TRBD2 agrees at 11 bases. CDR1 is WSHSY, CDR2 SAAADI, per germline. CDR3 size: 15 residues. J gave up 0 bases and V 4 bases, and 2 bases lay outside the gene matches. The CDR3 DNA follows: TGCGCCAGCAGTGGGGGGACTAGCGGCTCCTACGAGCAGTACTTC. It specifies CASSGGTSGSYEQYF.

This clonotype turned up a few times. In a library made to pick up alpha chains, this beta chain is a stray read with a size that means little. The J gene is TRBJ2-5, the V gene TRBV11-2; D uncertain. The germline V and J ends were trimmed by 1 base and 3 bases, with 6 bases remaining between them. The CDR3 extends over 13 amino acids. The germline gives CDR1 SGHAT, CDR2 FQNNGV. Written as DNA, the CDR3 is TGTGCCAGCAGCTTAGGGCAGAAAGAGACCCAGTACTTC. It specifies CASSLGQKETQYF.

This clonotype ranks as large (0.1 to 1%). This beta chain is an unintended read in a library built for alpha chains; its size means little. The chain joins TRBV6-5 to TRBJ2-1; 15 nucleotides line up with TRBD2. Germline V gene sequence: CDR1 MNHEY, CDR2 SVGAGI. The CDR3 spans 17 residues. Trimming removed 2 bases from V and 4 bases from J; junction bases left unmatched: 3. The CDR3 region is CASSYGLAGGPYNEQFF. The CDR3 coding sequence is TGTGCCAGCAGTTACGGACTAGCGGGAGGGCCTTACAATGAGCAGTTCTTC.

As concerns this clonotype: With a much larger clone just one base away, this may be a read error. A library made for alpha chains picked up this beta chain off target, so its size means little. The J gene is TRBJ2-2, the V gene TRBV2, with 11 nucleotides matching TRBD2. The germline CDR1 and CDR2 sequences are SNHLY and FYNNEI. The CDR3 loop spans 16 amino acids. CDR3 in DNA: TGTGCCAGCAGCCTTACTAGCGGGAGAAGTGCCGGGGAGCCGTTTTTT. Protein product: CASSLTSGRSAGEPFF.

There are a few counts of this clonotype. A library made for alpha chains picked up this beta chain off target, so its size means little. This chain links TRBV7-3 with TRBJ2-2; D call uncertain. There are 15 residues in the CDR3. V dropped 1 base and J dropped 5 bases, with 11 bases sitting between them. The V gene's germline CDR1 is SGHTA and CDR2 FQGTGA. The CDR3 region is CASSLNGRRTGELFF. The CDR3 nucleotides read TGTGCCAGCAGCTTAAACGGCAGACGAACCGGGGAGCTGTTTTTT.

This clonotype was counted at least ten times. The junction and the germline gene differ at one end; a read error may be behind it. This beta chain lies outside the target of a library built for alpha chains; its clone size means little. V and J are TRBV20-1 and TRBJ2-7; 7 bases map to TRBD2. Germline V gene data show CDR1 as DFQATT and CDR2 as SNEGSKA (reference sequence). The CDR3 covers 14 residues. The CDR3 DNA reads as TGCAGTGCAAGAGGCGGGACTACCAACTACGAGCAGTACTTC. Translating it yields CSARGGTTNYEQYF.

This clonotype was seen only a few times. This beta chain is a stray read from a library made for alpha chains; its abundance is not meaningful. The chain links TRBV7-2 to TRBJ2-7, with TRBD2 matching over 7 bases. J gave up 4 bases and V 2 bases, and 8 bases lay outside the gene matches. Germline values: CDR1 SGHTA, CDR2 FQGNSA. The CDR3 runs 15 residues. The DNA for the CDR3 is TGTGCCAGCAGCTTATTTGGTAGCGGGCCTTACGAGCAGTACTTC. This gives the protein CASSLFGSGPYEQYF.

This clonotype was seen repeatedly, ten times or more. Little can be read into the size of this beta chain, an off-target read in a library designed for alpha chains. The V and J genes are TRBV13 and TRBJ2-2, with a possible D match to TRBD2 (5 bases). V shed 3 bases and J shed 4 bases, with 12 bases lying between them. The CDR3 is 15 residues long. Germline CDR1 is PRHDT and CDR2 is FYEKMQ (reference sequence). Written as DNA, the CDR3 is TGTGCCAGCAGCTTGAGGGTCTTCGGCACCGGGGAGCTGTTTTTT. Translated, it gives CASSLRVFGTGELFF.

This clonotype was picked up many times. Since the library was made to target alpha chains, this beta chain is a stray read and its abundance is not meaningful. CDR3 protein: CASSQRDRGLDGYTF. In nucleotides, the CDR3 is TGTGCCAGCAGCCAACGTGACAGGGGGCTCGATGGCTACACCTTC. The chain uses TRBV7-9 and TRBJ1-2; the match to TRBD1 covers 10 bases. The ends lost 5 bases at V and 6 bases at J; junction bases unmatched: 9. From germline, CDR1 is SEHNR and CDR2 FQNEAQ (reference sequence). The CDR3 sequence is 15 residues long.

In the case of this clonotype: This beta chain is an unintended read in a library built for alpha chains; its size means little. CDR3 amino acids: CASSTLGGWGIETQYF. The CDR3 nucleotides are TGTGCCAGCAGTACTCTCGGGGGATGGGGTATAGAGACCCAGTACTTC. This rearrangement joins TRBV28 to TRBJ2-5, with D maybe TRBD2 (6 bases). This CDR3 has 16 residues. V was pared by 5 bases and J by 4 bases, with 20 bases between. Germline values: CDR1 MDHEN, CDR2 SYDVKM.

Points on this clonotype: A library made for alpha chains picked up this beta chain off target, so its size means little. The V and J genes are TRBV12-3 or TRBV12-4 and TRBJ2-7; TRBD1 matches 7 bases. This CDR3 is built from 13 residues. Trimming removed 6 bases from V and 2 bases from J; junction bases left unmatched: 4. DNA of the CDR3: TGTGCCAGCAGGTACGGGACAGCCTACGAGCAGTACTTC. This gives the protein CASRYGTAYEQYF.

This clonotype has at least ten counts. This beta chain came through as a stray read in a library set up for alpha chains, and its size says little. This rearrangement joins TRBV5-1 to TRBJ2-1; 7 bases are a match to TRBD1. Unmatched junction bases numbered 11, after V lost 4 bases and J lost 7 bases. This CDR3 spans 15 amino acids. CDR1 and CDR2 from the germline V gene are SGHRS and YFSETQ. CDR3 amino acids: CASSKDRVTLNEQFF. Written as DNA, the CDR3 is TGCGCCAGCAGCAAAGACAGGGTCACCTTAAATGAGCAGTTCTTC.

This clonotype showed up many times. This beta chain turned up in a library designed for alpha chains; as an off-target read, its abundance says little. This sequence joins TRBV18 and TRBJ1-1; unclear D gene. The V gene lost 8 bases and the J gene lost 1 base, with 5 bases spanning the gap. The CDR3 is 11 amino acids. CDR1 and CDR2 (germline): KGHSH, LQKENI. This chain's CDR3 is CASARNTEAFF. The CDR3 coding sequence is TGTGCCAGCGCACGGAACACTGAAGCTTTCTTT.

The table lists this clonotype with many counts. As an off-target read in a library built for alpha chains, this beta chain has a frequency of little significance. The CDR3 loop reads CASSLPGRVGSMNTEAFF. In DNA form, the CDR3 reads TGTGCCAGCAGTTTGCCAGGCAGGGTGGGATCCATGAACACTGAAGCTTTCTTT. The chain is built from TRBV12-3 or TRBV12-4 and TRBJ1-1; possibly TRBD1 for D (5 bases). Trimming removed 3 bases at V and 0 bases at J, with 20 bases between. The CDR3 totals 18 residues.

Many counts were recorded for this clonotype. Within a library made for alpha chains, this beta chain is off target, and its count is uninformative. The J gene is TRBJ2-3, the V gene TRBV10-3; possible D gene TRBD1, 6 bases. The CDR3 runs 14 residues. V was clipped by 9 bases and J by 2 bases, with 15 bases between them. Germline V gene lookup returns CDR1 ENHRY and CDR2 SYGVKD. CDR3 bases: TGTGCCATTCGACCTCAGGGGCCCACAGATACGCAGTATTTT. Translated, it gives CAIRPQGPTDTQYF.

This clonotype was seen ten or more times. This beta chain came through as a stray read in a library set up for alpha chains, and its size says little. The V gene is TRBV3-1, the J gene TRBJ1-1; D remains unclear. Trimming removed 3 bases from V and 1 base from J, with 9 bases in between. Germline values: CDR1 LGHDT, CDR2 YNNKEL (reference sequence). The CDR3 runs to 14 residues. The CDR3 region is CASSHLRGNTEAFF. The CDR3 DNA sequence: TGTGCCAGCAGCCACCTGCGGGGGAACACTGAAGCTTTCTTT.

There are many counts of this clonotype. Found in a library prepared for alpha chains, this beta chain is an off-target read, and its abundance has little meaning. This chain connects TRBV3-1 to TRBJ2-5, with 9 bases matching TRBD1. This CDR3 has 18 amino acids. Unmatched junction bases numbered 15, after V lost 2 bases and J lost 5 bases. Looked up from germline, CDR1 is LGHDT and CDR2 is YNNKEL (reference sequence). CDR3 nucleotide sequence: TGTGCCAGCAGCCAACCGTGGGGGACAGGGAATTTTTGGGAGACCCAGTACTTC. Translating it yields CASSQPWGTGNFWETQYF.

This clonotype is judged medium-sized. This beta chain is an off-target read within a library intended for alpha chains, so its frequency means little. This chain connects TRBV6-1 to TRBJ1-6; D is uncertain. Germline CDR1 reads MNHNS; CDR2 reads SASEGT. The CDR3 is 13 residues long. Deletions cut 10 bases from V and 7 bases from J, with 14 bases between. The CDR3 sequence: CATTDGKNSPLHF. CDR3 nucleotide sequence: TGTGCCACAACGGACGGGAAAAATTCACCCCTCCACTTT.

Ten or more counts support this clonotype. Within a library made for alpha chains, this beta chain is off target, and its count is uninformative. This chain joins TRBV7-9 and TRBJ2-6; TRBD1 is a possible D gene (5 bases). V lost 1 base and J lost 0, with 10 bases in between. The length of the CDR3 is 17 residues. CDR1 and CDR2 (germline): SEHNR, FQNEAQ (reference sequence). The CDR3 sequence: CASSLGAGSSGANVLTF. CDR3 bases: TGTGCCAGCAGCTTAGGGGCAGGGTCCTCTGGGGCCAACGTCCTGACTTTC.

This clonotype showed up many times. This beta chain lies outside the target of a library built for alpha chains; its clone size means little. The chain is built from TRBV20-1 and TRBJ2-2; D is uncertain. V lost 1 base and J lost 6, with 6 bases in between. CDR3 size: 12 residues. CDR1 and CDR2 from the germline V gene are DFQATT and SNEGSKA (reference sequence). The CDR3 region is CSARVEAGELFF. The DNA of the CDR3 is TGCAGTGCTAGAGTCGAGGCCGGGGAGCTGTTTTTT.